This entry lists 3 T cell receptor beta chains sequenced from one sample in a study of CD8+ T cells in alopecia areata. RNA, once extracted, was reverse transcribed into cDNA for use as the sequencing template. The repertoire was sequenced with immunoSEQ multiplex PCR; TCRdb's copy has only in-frame clones and lacks some. The sample holds roughly 92,000 clones; over 70% are singletons and the top ten take 15% to 20%. Noted treatment: oral pan-JAK inhibitor, 5-10 mg twice daily. The sequencing used CD8+ T cells sorted from blood, collected at week 44, from a patient treated with tofacitinib. The receptors derive from a human donor with alopecia areata.

CDR3 sequence reads: CAWINRDYGYTF. The CDR3 DNA follows: TGTGCCTGGATTAACAGGGACTATGGCTACACCTTC. V gene TRBV30 combines with J gene TRBJ1-2, with D possibly being TRBD1 (6 bases). With 4 bases removed from V and 3 bases from J, the gap between germline ends came to 9 bases. The CDR3 loop spans 12 amino acids. Germline values: CDR1 GTSNPN, CDR2 SVGIG (reference sequence).

V usage is TRBV10-3 and J usage is TRBJ1-2; D remains unclear. The CDR3 totals 11 residues. Germline loops: CDR1 ENHRY, CDR2 SYGVKD. V gave up 10 bases and J gave up 2 bases, with 8 bases separating them. CDR3 amino acids: CATQENYGYTF. CDR3 in DNA: TGTGCCACCCAGGAGAACTATGGCTACACCTTC.

This chain uses TRBV19 with TRBJ1-1; 7 positions match TRBD1. This CDR3 comprises 15 residues. Germline V CDR1 and CDR2: LNHDA, SQIVND (reference sequence). V was pared by 5 bases and J by 1 base, with 7 bases of the junction left unmatched. As DNA, the CDR3 is TGTGCCAGTAGTCTCTCGGGGACAGCGAACACTGAAGCTTTCTTT. Protein sequence: CASSLSGTANTEAFF.